This TCR beta chain was sequenced during a study of blood T cell repertoires in COVID-19. Trimming cost V 3 bases and J 4 bases; bases outside gene matches: 5. Germline CDR1 reads SQVTM; CDR2 reads ANQGSEA. CDR3 size: 14 residues. Some clones are missing from TCRdb's copy, which holds only in-frame ones; the method was immunoSEQ multiplex PCR. The sample holds about 210,000 clones, 65% to 85% seen once. Sequencing was carried out using peripheral blood. The origin of this receptor is a man aged 45-65 years with active or convalescent COVID-19. The chain carries TRBV29-1 and TRBJ1-2; 10 bases fit TRBD1. The CDR3 DNA sequence: TGCAGCGTTGATTTGACAGGGGGCAGCTATGGCTACACCTTC. It specifies CSVDLTGGSYGYTF.